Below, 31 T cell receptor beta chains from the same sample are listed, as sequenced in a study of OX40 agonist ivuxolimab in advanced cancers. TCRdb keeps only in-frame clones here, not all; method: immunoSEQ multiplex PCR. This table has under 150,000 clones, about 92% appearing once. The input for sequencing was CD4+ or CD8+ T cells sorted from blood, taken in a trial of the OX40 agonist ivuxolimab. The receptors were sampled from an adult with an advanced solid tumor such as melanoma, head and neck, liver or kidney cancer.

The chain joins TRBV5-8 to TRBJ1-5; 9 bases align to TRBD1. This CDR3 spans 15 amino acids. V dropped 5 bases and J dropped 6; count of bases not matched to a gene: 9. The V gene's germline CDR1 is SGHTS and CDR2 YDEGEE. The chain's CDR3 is CASRWTGVGGQPQHF. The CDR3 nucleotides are TGTGCCAGCAGGTGGACAGGGGTCGGGGGTCAGCCCCAGCATTTT.

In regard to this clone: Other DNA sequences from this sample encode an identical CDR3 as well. CDR3 in amino acids: CASSPLADTQYF. CDR3 bases: TGTGCCAGCAGCCCTCTCGCAGATACGCAGTATTTT. The rearrangement links TRBV7-9 to TRBJ2-3; no clear D. V dropped 5 bases and J dropped 4 bases, with 7 bases sitting between them. Germline values: CDR1 SEHNR, CDR2 FQNEAQ (reference sequence). This CDR3 comprises 12 residues.

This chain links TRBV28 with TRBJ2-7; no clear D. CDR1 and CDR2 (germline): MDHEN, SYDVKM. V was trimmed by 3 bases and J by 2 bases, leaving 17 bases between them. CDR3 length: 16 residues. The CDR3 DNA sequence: TGTGCCAGCAGTTTCTCCAACCTCTACTTGGCCTACGAGCAGTACTTC. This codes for CASSFSNLYLAYEQYF.

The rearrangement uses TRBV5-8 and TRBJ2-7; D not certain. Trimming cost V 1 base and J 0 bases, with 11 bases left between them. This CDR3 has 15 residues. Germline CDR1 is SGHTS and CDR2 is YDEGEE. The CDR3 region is CASSLRGVLSYEQYF. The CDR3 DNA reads TGTGCCAGCAGCTTGCGTGGGGTGCTCTCCTACGAGCAGTACTTC.

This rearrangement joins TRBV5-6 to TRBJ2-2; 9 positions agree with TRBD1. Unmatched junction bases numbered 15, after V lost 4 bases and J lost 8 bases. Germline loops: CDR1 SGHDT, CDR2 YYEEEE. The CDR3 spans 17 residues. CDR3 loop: CASSRAPQGARQGELFF. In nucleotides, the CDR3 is TGTGCCAGCAGCAGAGCACCACAGGGGGCCAGGCAAGGGGAGCTGTTTTTT.

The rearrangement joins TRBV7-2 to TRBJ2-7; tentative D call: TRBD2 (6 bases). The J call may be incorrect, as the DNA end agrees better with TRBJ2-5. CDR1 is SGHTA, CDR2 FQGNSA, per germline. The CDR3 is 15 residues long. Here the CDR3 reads CASSLRRDGGETQYF. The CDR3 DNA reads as TGTGCCAGCAGCTTACGGCGAGATGGAGGGGAGACCCAGTACTTC.

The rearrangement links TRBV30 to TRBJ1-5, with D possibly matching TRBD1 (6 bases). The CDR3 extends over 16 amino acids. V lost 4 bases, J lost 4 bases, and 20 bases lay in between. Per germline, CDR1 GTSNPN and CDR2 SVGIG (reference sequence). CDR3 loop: CAWNRPGRGDNQPQHF. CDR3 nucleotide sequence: TGTGCCTGGAATCGCCCCGGCAGGGGCGATAATCAGCCCCAGCATTTT. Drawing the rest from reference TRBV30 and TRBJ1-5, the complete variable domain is SQTIHQWPATLVQPVGSPLSLECTVEGTSNPNLYWYRQAAGRGLQLLFYSVGIGQISSEVPQNLSASRPQDRQFILSSKKLLLSDSGFYLCAWNRPGRGDNQPQHFGDGTRLSIL.

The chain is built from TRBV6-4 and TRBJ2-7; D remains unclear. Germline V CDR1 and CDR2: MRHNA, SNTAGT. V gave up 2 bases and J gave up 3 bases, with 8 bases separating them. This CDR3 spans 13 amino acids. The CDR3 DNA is TGTGCCAGCAGTGACGTACTCGACTACGAGCAGTACTTC. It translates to CASSDVLDYEQYF.

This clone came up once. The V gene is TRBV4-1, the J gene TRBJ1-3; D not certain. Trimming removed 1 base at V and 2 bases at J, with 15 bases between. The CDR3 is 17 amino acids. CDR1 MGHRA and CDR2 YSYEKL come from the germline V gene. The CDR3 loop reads CASSQGKLGSAGNTIYF. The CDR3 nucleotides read TGCGCCAGCAGCCAAGGTAAACTTGGCAGCGCTGGAAACACCATATATTTT.

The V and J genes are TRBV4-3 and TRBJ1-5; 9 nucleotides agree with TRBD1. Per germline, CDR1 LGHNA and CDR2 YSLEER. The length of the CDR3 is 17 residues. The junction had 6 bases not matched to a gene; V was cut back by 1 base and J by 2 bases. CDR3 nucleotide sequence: TGCGCCAGCAGCCAAGGCGCCGGGGACAGGGGCAATCAGCCCCAGCATTTT. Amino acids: CASSQGAGDRGNQPQHF.

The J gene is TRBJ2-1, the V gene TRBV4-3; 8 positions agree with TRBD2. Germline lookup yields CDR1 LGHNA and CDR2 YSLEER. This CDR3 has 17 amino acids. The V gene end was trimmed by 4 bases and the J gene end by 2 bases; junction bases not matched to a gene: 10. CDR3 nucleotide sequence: TGCGCCAGCAGCCTTCCCCCGACGGGGGGGGCCTACAATGAGCAGTTCTTC. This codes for CASSLPPTGGAYNEQFF.

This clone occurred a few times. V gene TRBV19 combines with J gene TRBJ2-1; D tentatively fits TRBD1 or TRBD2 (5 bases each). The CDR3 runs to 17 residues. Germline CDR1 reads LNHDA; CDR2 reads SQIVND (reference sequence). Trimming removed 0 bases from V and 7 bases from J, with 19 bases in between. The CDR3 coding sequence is TGTGCCAGTAGTATAGATGGAATACGGCGAGGGGTTAATGAGCAGTTCTTC. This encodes CASSIDGIRRGVNEQFF.

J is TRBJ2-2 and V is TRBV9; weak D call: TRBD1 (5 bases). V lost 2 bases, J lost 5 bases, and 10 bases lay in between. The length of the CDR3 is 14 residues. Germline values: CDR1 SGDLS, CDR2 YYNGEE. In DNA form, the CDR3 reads TGTGCCAGCAGCGTCGACAGCTTTACCGGGGAGCTGTTTTTT. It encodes CASSVDSFTGELFF.

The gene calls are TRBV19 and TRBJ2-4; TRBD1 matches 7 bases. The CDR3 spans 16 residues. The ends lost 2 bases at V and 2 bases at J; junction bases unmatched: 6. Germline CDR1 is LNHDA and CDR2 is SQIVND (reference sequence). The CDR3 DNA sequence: TGTGCCAGTAGTATACTACAGGGGACATCCAAAAACATTCAGTACTTC. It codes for CASSILQGTSKNIQYF.

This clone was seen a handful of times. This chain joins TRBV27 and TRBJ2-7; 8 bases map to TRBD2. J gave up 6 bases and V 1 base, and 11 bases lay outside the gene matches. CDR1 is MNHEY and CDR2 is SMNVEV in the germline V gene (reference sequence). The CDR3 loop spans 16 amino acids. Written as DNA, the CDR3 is TGTGCCAGCAGTTTATACGGGACTAGAGGGGCTGGCGAGCAGTACTTC. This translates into CASSLYGTRGAGEQYF.

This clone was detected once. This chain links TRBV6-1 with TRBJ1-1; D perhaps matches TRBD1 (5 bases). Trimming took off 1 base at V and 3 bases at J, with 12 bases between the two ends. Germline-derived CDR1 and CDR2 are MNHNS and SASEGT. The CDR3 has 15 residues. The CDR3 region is CASSEGGEGDTEAFF. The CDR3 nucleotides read TGTGCCAGCAGTGAAGGAGGGGAAGGCGACACTGAAGCTTTCTTT.

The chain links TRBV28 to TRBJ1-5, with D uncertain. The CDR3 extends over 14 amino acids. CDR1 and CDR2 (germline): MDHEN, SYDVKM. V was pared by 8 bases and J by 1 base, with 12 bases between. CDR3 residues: CASGSRPSNQPQHF. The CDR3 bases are TGTGCCAGCGGCTCCCGGCCCAGCAATCAGCCCCAGCATTTT.

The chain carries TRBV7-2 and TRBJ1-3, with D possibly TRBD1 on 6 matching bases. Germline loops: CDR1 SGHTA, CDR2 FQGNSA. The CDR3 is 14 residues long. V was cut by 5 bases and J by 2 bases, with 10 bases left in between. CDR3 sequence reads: CASSRGGTGNTIYF. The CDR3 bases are TGTGCCAGCAGCCGAGGGGGGACTGGAAACACCATATATTTT.

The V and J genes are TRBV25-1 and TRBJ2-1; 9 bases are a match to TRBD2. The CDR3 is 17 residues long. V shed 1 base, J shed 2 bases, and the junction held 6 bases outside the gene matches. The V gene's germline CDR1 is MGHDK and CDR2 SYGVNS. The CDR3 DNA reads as TGTGCCAGCAGTGAATGGGGCGGGAGGGCCGCCTACAATGAGCAGTTCTTC. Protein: CASSEWGGRAAYNEQFF.

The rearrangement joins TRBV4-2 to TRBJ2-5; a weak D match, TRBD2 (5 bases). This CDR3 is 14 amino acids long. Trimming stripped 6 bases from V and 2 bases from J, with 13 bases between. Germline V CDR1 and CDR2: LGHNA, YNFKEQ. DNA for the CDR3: TGTGCCAGCAGGCAGCGGACTGAACAAGAGACCCAGTACTTC. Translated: CASRQRTEQETQYF.

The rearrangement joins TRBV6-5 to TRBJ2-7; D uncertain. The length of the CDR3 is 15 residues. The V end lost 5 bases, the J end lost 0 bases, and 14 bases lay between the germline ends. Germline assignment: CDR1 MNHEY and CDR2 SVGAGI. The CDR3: CASSGPDASSYEQYF. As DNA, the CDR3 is TGTGCCAGCAGTGGGCCTGACGCGAGCTCCTACGAGCAGTACTTC.

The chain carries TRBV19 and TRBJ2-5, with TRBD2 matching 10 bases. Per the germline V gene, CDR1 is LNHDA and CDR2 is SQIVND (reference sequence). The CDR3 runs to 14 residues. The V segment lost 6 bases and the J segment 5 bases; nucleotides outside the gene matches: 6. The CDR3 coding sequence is TGTGCCAGTAGCACTAGCGGGGAGGGGGAGACCCAGTACTTC. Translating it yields CASSTSGEGETQYF.

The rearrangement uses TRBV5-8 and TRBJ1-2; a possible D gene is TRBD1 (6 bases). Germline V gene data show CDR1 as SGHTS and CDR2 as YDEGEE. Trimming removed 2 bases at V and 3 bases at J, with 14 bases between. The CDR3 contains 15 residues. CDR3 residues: CASSFGQWGDYGYTF. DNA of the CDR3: TGTGCCAGCAGCTTTGGACAGTGGGGGGACTATGGCTACACCTTC.

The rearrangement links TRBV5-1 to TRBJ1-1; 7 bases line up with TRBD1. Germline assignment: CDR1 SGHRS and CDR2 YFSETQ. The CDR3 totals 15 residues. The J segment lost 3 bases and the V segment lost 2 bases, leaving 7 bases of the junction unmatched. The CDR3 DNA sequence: TGCGCCAGCAGCTTAACAGGGGAAGGGTACACTGAAGCTTTCTTT. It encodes CASSLTGEGYTEAFF.

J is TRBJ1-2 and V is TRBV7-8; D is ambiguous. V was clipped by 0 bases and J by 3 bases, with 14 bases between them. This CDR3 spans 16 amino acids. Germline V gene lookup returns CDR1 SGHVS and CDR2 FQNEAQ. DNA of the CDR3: TGTGCCAGCAGCTTAGCCCCCTGGGAGGGCTACTATGGCTACACCTTC. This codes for CASSLAPWEGYYGYTF.

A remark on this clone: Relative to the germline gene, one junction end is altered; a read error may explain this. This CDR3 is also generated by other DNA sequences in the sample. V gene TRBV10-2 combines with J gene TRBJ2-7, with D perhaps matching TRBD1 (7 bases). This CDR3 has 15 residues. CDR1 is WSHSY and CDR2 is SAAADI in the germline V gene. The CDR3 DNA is TGCGCCAGCAGTGTGGGGAGGACAGGTCCCTACGAGCAGTACTTT. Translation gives CASSVGRTGPYEQYF.

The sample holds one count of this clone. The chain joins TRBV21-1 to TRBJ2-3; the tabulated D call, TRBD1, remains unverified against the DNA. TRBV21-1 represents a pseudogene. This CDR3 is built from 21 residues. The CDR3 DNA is TGTGCCAGCAGCAAAGAATGGGCCGGGACAGGGCGGTATAGTAACACAGATACGCAGTATTTT. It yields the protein CASSKEWAGTGRYSNTDTQYF.

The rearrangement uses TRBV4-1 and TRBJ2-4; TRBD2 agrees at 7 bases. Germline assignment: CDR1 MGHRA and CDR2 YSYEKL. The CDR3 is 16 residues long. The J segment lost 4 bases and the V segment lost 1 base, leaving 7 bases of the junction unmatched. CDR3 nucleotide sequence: TGCGCCAGCAGCCAAGTTTCGATAGCGGGTAAAAACATTCAGTACTTC. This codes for CASSQVSIAGKNIQYF.

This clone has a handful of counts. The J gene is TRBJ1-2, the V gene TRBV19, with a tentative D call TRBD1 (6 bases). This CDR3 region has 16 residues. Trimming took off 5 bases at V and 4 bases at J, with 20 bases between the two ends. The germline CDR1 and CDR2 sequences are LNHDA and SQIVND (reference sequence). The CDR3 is CASSVAGGRAAYGYTF. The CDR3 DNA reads TGTGCCAGTAGTGTTGCGGGGGGGCGGGCCGCCTATGGCTACACCTTC.

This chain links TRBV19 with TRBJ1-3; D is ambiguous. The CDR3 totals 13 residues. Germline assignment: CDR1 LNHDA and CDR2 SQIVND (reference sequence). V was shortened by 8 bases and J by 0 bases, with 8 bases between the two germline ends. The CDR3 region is CASGLNSGNTIYF. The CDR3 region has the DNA TGTGCCAGTGGACTCAACTCTGGAAACACCATATATTTT.

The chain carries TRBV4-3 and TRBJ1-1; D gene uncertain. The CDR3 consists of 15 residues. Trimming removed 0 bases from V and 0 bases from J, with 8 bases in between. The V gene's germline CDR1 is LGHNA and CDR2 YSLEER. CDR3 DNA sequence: TGCGCCAGCAGCCAAGAAGACGGTCTGAACACTGAAGCTTTCTTT. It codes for CASSQEDGLNTEAFF.